The next 6 T cell receptor beta chains were all read from a single sample in a study of Graves' ophthalmopathy and Graves' hyperthyroidism. RNA transcripts yielded amplified TCR beta CDR3 regions. RT-PCR with HTBI primers came first, then second-round multiplex PCR. TCRdb independently ran MiXCR on the multiplex PCR reads; one entry per CDR3 protein. This sample has 1 million to 1.3 million distinct CDR3 sequences, with less than 45% found just once. The sample consisted of peripheral blood or thyroid tissue (not recorded which). The receptors come from an adult man with Graves' hyperthyroidism.

The V call is TRBV12-3 or TRBV12-4, the J call TRBJ1-1; no reliable D call. V shed 7 bases and J shed 2 bases, with 11 bases lying between them. CDR3 length: 13 residues. For the CDR3, the DNA is TGTGCCAGCAACGAGTGGGAAAACACTGAAGCTTTCTTT. Its protein is CASNEWENTEAFF.

The chain uses TRBV9 and TRBJ2-7, with 7 bases fitting TRBD1. CDR1 is SGDLS, CDR2 YYNGEE, per germline. CDR3 length equals 15 residues. Germline trimming cut 0 bases from V and 2 bases from J; bases unmatched to any gene: 5. The DNA of the CDR3 is TGTGCCAGCAGCGTAGGAAGGGGGCTCGCCTACGAGCAGTACTTC. This sequence encodes CASSVGRGLAYEQYF.

In DNA form, the CDR3 reads TGCAGTGCTAGAGGGCAGCGACTAGCGGGGGGCTACGAGCAGTACTTC. Its translation is CSARGQRLAGGYEQYF. The rearrangement links TRBV20-1 to TRBJ2-7, with 13 bases identical to TRBD2. This CDR3 is built from 16 residues. The junction had 6 bases not matched to a gene; V was cut back by 1 base and J by 3 bases. Germline V gene sequence: CDR1 DFQATT, CDR2 SNEGSKA (reference sequence).

The genes are TRBV7-2 and TRBJ1-1; D might be TRBD1 (5 bases). CDR3 length equals 13 residues. Germline CDR1 reads SGHTA; CDR2 reads FQGNSA. V lost 5 bases and J lost 4, with 11 bases in between. CDR3 sequence: CASSRSQGTEAFF. The CDR3 DNA reads TGTGCCAGCAGCCGCTCCCAGGGCACTGAAGCTTTCTTT.

Here the CDR3 DNA reads TGTGCCTGGAGTCCCGGAGGTTATGGCTACACCTTC. Encoded protein: CAWSPGGYGYTF. The rearrangement links TRBV30 to TRBJ1-2; no clear D gene. Germline V lookup: CDR1 GTSNPN, CDR2 SVGIG (reference sequence). CDR3 length equals 12 residues. The V end lost 2 bases, the J end lost 5 bases, and 9 bases lay between the germline ends.

This clonotype was recorded a few times. The rearrangement uses TRBV9 and TRBJ2-6; D is perhaps TRBD1 (6 bases). Trimming took 4 bases from V and 4 from J, leaving 12 bases between them. The length of the CDR3 is 15 residues. Germline V gene data show CDR1 as SGDLS and CDR2 as YYNGEE. CDR3 in amino acids: CASSYRVAGANVLTF. The CDR3 DNA reads as TGTGCCAGCAGCTACAGGGTGGCGGGGGCCAACGTCCTGACTTTC.